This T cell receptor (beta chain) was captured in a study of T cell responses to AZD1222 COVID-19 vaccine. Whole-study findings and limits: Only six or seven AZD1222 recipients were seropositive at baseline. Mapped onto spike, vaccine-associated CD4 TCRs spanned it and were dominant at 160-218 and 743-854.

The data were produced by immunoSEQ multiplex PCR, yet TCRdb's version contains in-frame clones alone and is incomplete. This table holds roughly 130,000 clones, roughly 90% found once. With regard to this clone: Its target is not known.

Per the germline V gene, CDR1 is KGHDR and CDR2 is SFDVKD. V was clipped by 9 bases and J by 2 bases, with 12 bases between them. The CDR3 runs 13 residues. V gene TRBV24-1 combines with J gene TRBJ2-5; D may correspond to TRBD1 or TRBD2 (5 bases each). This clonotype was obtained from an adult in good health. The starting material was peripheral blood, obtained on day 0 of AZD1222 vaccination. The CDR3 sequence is CATAGTKQETQYF. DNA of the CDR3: TGTGCCACCGCCGGGACGAAACAAGAGACCCAGTACTTC.